This is a list of T cell receptor beta chains from one sample in a study of blood T cells in healthy people across ages. Via MiXCR, TCRdb re-called the 5' RACE reads, giving one row per CDR3 protein. The repertoire holds over 600,000 distinct CDR3 sequences, with around 38% as singletons. Sequencing was carried out using blood. The source is a man older than 75 in good health. CDR3s include the opening cysteine and the closing phenylalanine or tryptophan. Fields, in order: D gene, clone size, J gene, V gene, CDR3 protein, CDR3 DNA. D genes are given only for firm matches. Size is stated for part of the rows, as once, few or many counts, or as a class when the clone is expanded.

D: NA
size: NA
J: TRBJ1-6
V: TRBV12-3/TRBV12-4
CDR3: CASSPPGTSPLHF
DNA: TGTGCCAGCAGTCCCCCGGGAACCTCACCCCTCCACTTT

D: NA
size: few
J: TRBJ1-1
V: TRBV6-2/TRBV6-3
CDR3: CASNHGTQAFF
DNA: TGTGCCAGCAACCACGGGACGCAAGCTTTCTTT

D: NA
size: few
J: TRBJ2-5
V: TRBV29-1
CDR3: CSVEVSRAETQYF
DNA: TGCAGCGTTGAAGTGTCCAGAGCGGAGACCCAGTACTTC

D: NA
size: NA
J: TRBJ2-6
V: TRBV25-1
CDR3: CASSEKWSSGANVLTF
DNA: TGTGCCAGCAGTGAGAAGTGGTCCTCTGGGGCCAACGTCCTGACTTTC

D: TRBD2
size: NA
J: TRBJ2-7
V: TRBV20-1
CDR3: CSAKGLAGYEQYF
DNA: TGCAGTGCCAAGGGACTAGCGGGGTACGAGCAGTACTTC

D: NA
size: few
J: TRBJ1-5
V: TRBV7-9
CDR3: CASSLSPGQDSNQPQHF
DNA: TGTGCCAGCAGCTTAAGTCCGGGACAAGATAGCAATCAGCCCCAGCATTTT

D: TRBD1
size: few
J: TRBJ1-6
V: TRBV6-2/TRBV6-3
CDR3: CASSYRQGANSPLHF
DNA: TGTGCCAGCAGTTACAGACAGGGGGCAAATTCACCCCTCCACTTT

D: NA
size: many
J: TRBJ2-5
V: TRBV4-3
CDR3: CASSQDLRVTETQYF
DNA: TGCGCCAGCAGCCAAGATCTAAGGGTGACGGAGACCCAGTACTTC

D: NA
size: few
J: TRBJ1-2
V: TRBV12-3/TRBV12-4
CDR3: CASSLKTGGSGYTF
DNA: TGTGCCAGCAGTTTAAAAACGGGGGGAAGTGGCTACACCTTC

D: NA
size: NA
J: TRBJ1-6
V: TRBV20-1
CDR3: CSARDLRANSPLHF
DNA: TGCAGTGCTAGAGATCTAAGGGCAAATTCACCCCTCCACTTT

D: NA
size: many
J: TRBJ1-2
V: TRBV6-2/TRBV6-3
CDR3: CASSFEGRQGYTF
DNA: TGTGCCAGCAGTTTTGAAGGGAGACAAGGCTACACCTTC

D: NA
size: NA
J: TRBJ2-1
V: TRBV5-1
CDR3: CASSGRIASSYNEQFF
DNA: TGCGCCAGCAGCGGGAGAATCGCTAGCTCCTACAATGAGCAGTTCTTC

D: NA
size: NA
J: TRBJ2-2
V: TRBV4-3
CDR3: CASSQDWWGGAGFTGELFF
DNA: TGCGCCAGCAGCCAAGATTGGTGGGGGGGCGCCGGATTCACCGGGGAGCTGTTTTTT

D: NA
size: NA
J: TRBJ1-2
V: TRBV7-2
CDR3: CASRLSGLPGYTF
DNA: TGTGCCAGCAGACTAAGCGGGTTGCCGGGCTACACCTTC

D: NA
size: many
J: TRBJ2-3
V: TRBV7-2
CDR3: CASSLDSGTDTQYF
DNA: TGTGCCAGCAGCTTAGATTCGGGCACAGATACGCAGTATTTT

D: TRBD2
size: NA
J: TRBJ2-4
V: TRBV4-1
CDR3: CASSQDESTSAKNIQYF
DNA: TGCGCCAGCAGCCAAGATGAGAGTACTAGCGCTAAAAACATTCAGTACTTC

D: NA
size: NA
J: TRBJ2-2
V: TRBV6-2/TRBV6-3
CDR3: CASGCVTGNTGELFF
DNA: TGTGCCAGCGGTTGCGTGACGGGGAACACCGGGGAGCTGTTTTTT

D: NA
size: NA
J: TRBJ1-5
V: TRBV20-1
CDR3: CSAMRQGNQPQHF
DNA: TGCAGTGCTATGCGACAGGGCAATCAGCCCCAGCATTTT

D: NA
size: NA
J: TRBJ1-5
V: TRBV9
CDR3: CASSVARAINQPQHF
DNA: TGTGCCAGCAGCGTAGCCAGGGCTATCAATCAGCCCCAGCATTTT

D: NA
size: NA
J: TRBJ1-2
V: TRBV12-3/TRBV12-4
CDR3: CASSSTPWTDGYTF
DNA: TGTGCCAGCAGTTCGACACCCTGGACCGATGGCTACACCTTC

D: NA
size: NA
J: TRBJ1-2
V: TRBV29-1
CDR3: CSVDSVPRGQGYTF
DNA: TGCAGCGTTGATTCTGTCCCCAGGGGCCAGGGCTACACCTTC

D: TRBD2
size: many
J: TRBJ2-7
V: TRBV29-1
CDR3: CKDFNRELAGPSSYEQYF
DNA: TGCAAAGATTTTAATCGTGAACTAGCGGGACCTAGCTCCTACGAGCAGTACTTC

D: TRBD1
size: NA
J: TRBJ1-2
V: TRBV9
CDR3: CASSPWGTGVGYTF
DNA: TGTGCCAGCAGCCCGTGGGGGACAGGGGTCGGCTACACCTTC

D: NA
size: many
J: TRBJ2-3
V: TRBV29-1
CDR3: CSVARRATDTQYF
DNA: TGCAGCGTTGCGCGCAGGGCAACAGATACGCAGTATTTT

D: NA
size: NA
J: TRBJ2-5
V: TRBV7-2
CDR3: CASSSSSGLLQETQYF
DNA: TGTGCCAGCAGCTCCTCATCGGGACTCCTCCAAGAGACCCAGTACTTC

D: TRBD1
size: few
J: TRBJ2-1
V: TRBV11-3
CDR3: CASSLRGAGTGENYYNEQFF
DNA: TGTGCCAGCAGCTTAAGGGGAGCCGGGACAGGGGAAAACTACTACAATGAGCAGTTCTTC

D: NA
size: NA
J: TRBJ2-7
V: TRBV21-1
CDR3: CASRFPGTGTYEQYF
DNA: TGTGCCAGCAGGTTCCCGGGGACAGGGACCTACGAGCAGTACTTC

D: TRBD1
size: few
J: TRBJ2-7
V: TRBV7-3
CDR3: CASSLKGQGIAYF
DNA: TGTGCCAGCAGCTTAAAAGGACAGGGTATTGCGTACTTC

D: NA
size: NA
J: TRBJ1-4
V: TRBV29-1
CDR3: CSVEGRAGEKLFF
DNA: TGCAGCGTTGAGGGCAGGGCTGGAGAAAAACTGTTTTTT